This is a list of T cell receptor beta chains from one sample in a study of beta chain features in type 1 diabetes. Sequenced by immunoSEQ multiplex PCR; TCRdb stores in-frame clones only, minus some. This sample carries about 450,000 clones, 10% to 12% of them seen once, and the ten largest clones take less than 0.06%. Sequenced material: naive CD4+ T cells from blood. The receptors originated from a young woman in good health. Each CDR3 is given with its conserved first and last residue. Fields, in order: V gene, clone size, J gene, D gene, CDR3 DNA, CDR3 protein. A D gene is named only where the DNA matches it firmly. Clone sizes are given selectively: once, few, many, or a class where the clone is expanded.

TRBV7-9,-,TRBJ2-3,-,TGTGCCAGCAGCTTAGCCCTAGGAGGCGGCACAGATACGCAGTATTTT,CASSLALGGGTDTQYF
TRBV30,-,TRBJ2-7,-,TGTGCCTGGAGTGGTCCGCGTGGGAGTGGCTACGAGCAGTACTTC,CAWSGPRGSGYEQYF
TRBV30,-,TRBJ2-7,-,TGTGCCTGGAGTGTGGGGCAAGAGAGCTCCTACGAGCAGTACTTC,CAWSVGQESSYEQYF
TRBV27,few,TRBJ1-4,-,TGTGCCAGCAGTTTATCCTTCCTCGGGGTCAATAGAGAAAAACTGTTTTTT,CASSLSFLGVNREKLFF
TRBV19,few,TRBJ1-3,-,TGTGCCAGTAGTTCCCCAGGGGTTCTCTCTGGAAACACCATATATTTT,CASSSPGVLSGNTIYF
TRBV19,few,TRBJ2-3,TRBD1,TGTGCCAGTGGCGTGGACAGGTTTAAAGATACGCAGTATTTT,CASGVDRFKDTQYF
TRBV29-1,many,TRBJ2-3,TRBD1,TGCAGCGTTCATCGGGACAGGAATCCAGATACGCAGTATTTT,CSVHRDRNPDTQYF
TRBV4-1,few,TRBJ1-1,-,TGCGCCAGCAGCCAAGAAGGTCCGAACACTGAAGCTTTCTTT,CASSQEGPNTEAFF
TRBV18,few,TRBJ2-7,-,TGTGCCAGCTCACTTGATCAGGCCTACGAGCAGTACTTC,CASSLDQAYEQYF
TRBV5-6,-,TRBJ2-5,-,TGTGCCAGCAGCTTGGACAGCTTTGGAAAGACCCAGTACTTC,CASSLDSFGKTQYF
TRBV29-1,few,TRBJ1-1,-,TGCAGCGTCGCGGGGAGAAATCTCCCTGAAGCTTTCTTT,CSVAGRNLPEAFF
TRBV10-3,-,TRBJ2-2,TRBD2,TGTGCCATCAGTGAGATAGCGGGGGAAACCACCGGGGAGCTGTTTTTT,CAISEIAGETTGELFF
TRBV19,-,TRBJ2-1,-,TGTGCCAGTAGTGAGGAAATCGGGACAACTTACAATGAGCAGTTCTTC,CASSEEIGTTYNEQFF
TRBV19,few,TRBJ2-1,TRBD2,TGTGCCAGTAAGGCGGGAGGGCTCAATGAGCAGTTCTTC,CASKAGGLNEQFF
TRBV20-1,-,TRBJ2-1,-,TGCAGTGCCATCCGCCGGGGTGAGCAGTTCTTC,CSAIRRGEQFF
TRBV7-2,-,TRBJ2-7,-,TGTGCCAGCAGCTTAGGGCAGTACCTCTACGAGCAGTACTTC,CASSLGQYLYEQYF